The source of this TCR beta chain is a study of regulatory T cells in long-lasting Graves disease. This clonotype showed up many times. CDR3-region Arm-PCR and iRepertoire HTBI primers produced the TCR beta libraries. A single record per CDR3 protein comes from TCRdb applying MiXCR to the multiplex PCR reads. The sample lists hundreds of thousands of distinct CDR3 sequences, about 15% occurring once. V was clipped by 4 bases and J by 2 bases, with 13 bases between them. Per germline, CDR1 SGHRS and CDR2 YFSETQ. The CDR3 spans 14 residues. Sample time point: newly diagnosed GD, antithyroid drugs for less than 3 months. The TCR library was prepared using RNA isolated from PBMCs. Investigators report Graves' disease was diagnosed under American Thyroid Association guidelines. The data also belong to a second study, concerning T cells in Graves' hyperthyroidism and ophthalmopathy. Turning to that study: Among clonotypes expanded in thyroid above 0.001, most were also found in blood. A 13 V-J model separated ophthalmopathy from stable hyperthyroidism.

Sequences were derived from peripheral blood mononuclear cells (PBMCs), sampled at new diagnosis, from a patient treated with antithyroid drugs. This clonotype was obtained from a woman aged 30 to 39 with Graves disease. J is TRBJ2-7 and V is TRBV5-1, with D unresolved. The CDR3 region has the DNA TGCGCCAGCAGCATGCGGACGGTTACCTACGAGCAGTACTTC. Its translation is CASSMRTVTYEQYF.